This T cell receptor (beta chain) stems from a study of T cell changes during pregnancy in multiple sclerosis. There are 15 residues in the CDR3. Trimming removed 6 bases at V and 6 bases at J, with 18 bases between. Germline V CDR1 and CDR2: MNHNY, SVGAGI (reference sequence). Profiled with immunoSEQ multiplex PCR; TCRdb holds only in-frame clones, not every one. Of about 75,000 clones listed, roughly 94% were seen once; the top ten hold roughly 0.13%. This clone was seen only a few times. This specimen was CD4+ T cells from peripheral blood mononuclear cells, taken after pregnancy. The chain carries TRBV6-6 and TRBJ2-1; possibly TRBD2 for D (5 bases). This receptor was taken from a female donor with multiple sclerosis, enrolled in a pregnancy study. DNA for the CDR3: TGTGCCAGCAGACCGGACTCGGGAAGCTTCAATGAGCAGTTCTTC. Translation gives CASRPDSGSFNEQFF.